The rows below give T cell receptor beta chains drawn from one sample of a study of memory CD4+ T cells and cytomegalovirus serostatus. Sequenced by immunoSEQ multiplex PCR; TCRdb stores in-frame clones only, minus some. The sample gives 64,000 or so clones, 60% to 80% of which show up once; 0.88% is in the top ten. Input material: memory CD4+ T cells from blood. The receptors derive from an adult in good health and CMV-seronegative. The CDR3 runs from the conserved cysteine through the conserved F or W. Each record gives: clone size, V gene, D gene, J gene, CDR3 protein, CDR3 DNA. A D gene is named only where the DNA matches it firmly. Size tells how often a clone was seen (once, few, many) or the class of an expanded clone, and some rows leave it out.

-	TRBV9	TRBD1	TRBJ2-2	CASSMTGSGGELFF	TGTGCCAGCAGCATGACAGGGTCGGGCGGGGAGCTGTTTTTT
once	TRBV5-4	TRBD1	TRBJ1-2	CASTGGNYGYTF	TGTGCCAGTACAGGGGGCAACTATGGCTACACCTTC
-	TRBV7-9	-	TRBJ1-6	CASSLNSPLHF	TGTGCCAGCAGCTTAAACTCACCCCTCCACTTT
-	TRBV29-1	-	TRBJ2-1	CSGSKGTNSYNEQFF	TGCAGCGGTAGCAAAGGGACGAACTCCTACAATGAGCAGTTCTTC
-	TRBV10-2	-	TRBJ2-1	CASSERGASYNNEQFF	TGCGCCAGCAGTGAGCGAGGGGCGTCATATAACAATGAGCAGTTCTTC
-	TRBV11-2	-	TRBJ1-1	CASSQGLNMNTEAFF	TGTGCCAGCAGCCAAGGACTGAACATGAACACTGAAGCTTTCTTT
-	TRBV30	-	TRBJ1-3	CAWSGGSGNTIYF	TGTGCCTGGAGTGGGGGATCTGGAAACACCATATATTTT
few	TRBV10-1	-	TRBJ1-1	CASRGNENTEAFF	TGCGCCAGCAGAGGGAACGAGAACACTGAAGCTTTCTTT
-	TRBV10-3	-	TRBJ2-3	CAMGLTDTQYF	TGTGCCATGGGTTTGACAGATACGCAGTATTTT
-	TRBV5-6	-	TRBJ2-7	CASSFLGHDYEQYF	TGTGCCAGCAGCTTTCTAGGGCACGATTACGAGCAGTACTTC
-	TRBV28	-	TRBJ1-2	CASSLSGVYGYTF	TGTGCCAGCAGTTTATCAGGGGTGTATGGCTACACCTTC
-	TRBV19	TRBD2	TRBJ2-7	CAPTPETSGGDEQYF	TGTGCACCTACCCCCGAGACTAGCGGGGGGGACGAGCAGTACTTC
-	TRBV6-6	-	TRBJ2-2	CASSLDLSNTGELFF	TGTGCCAGCTCACTAGATCTTTCAAACACCGGGGAGCTGTTTTTT
-	TRBV7-2	-	TRBJ1-5	CASSLLSVNQPQHF	TGTGCCAGCAGCCTCCTGTCCGTGAATCAGCCCCAGCATTTT
-	TRBV10-3	-	TRBJ1-5	CAIQELLAQPQHF	TGTGCCATTCAGGAGTTGCTGGCCCAGCCCCAGCATTTT